The 11 T cell receptor beta chains presented below share a single source sample, sequenced in a study of CD8 T cells in Susac syndrome. RNA was extracted with the RNeasy kit, and a quantity of roughly 0.45 to 1 ug was reverse transcribed using random hexamers. TCRdb called the immunoSEQ multiplex PCR reads again in MiXCR, with one record for every CDR3 protein. The sample contains about 84,000 distinct CDR3 sequences, over 85% of which appear only once. Sequencing was carried out using CD8+ T cells from PBMCs. The source of these receptors is a human donor in good health.

This clonotype was recorded only once. The gene calls are TRBV7-6 and TRBJ1-2; D is perhaps TRBD1 (5 bases). CDR1 and CDR2 (germline): SGHVS, FNYEAQ. The CDR3 spans 12 residues. Trimming stripped 0 bases from V and 7 bases from J, with 6 bases between. The CDR3 region is CASSLAGVGYTF. CDR3 nucleotides: TGTGCCAGCAGCTTAGCAGGGGTTGGCTACACCTTC.

This chain joins TRBV3-1 and TRBJ2-5; 7 bases match TRBD2. Germline V CDR1 and CDR2: LGHDT, YNNKEL (reference sequence). Unmatched junction bases numbered 6, after V lost 1 base and J lost 7 bases. The CDR3 has 14 amino acids. In DNA, the CDR3 is TGTGCCAGCAGCCAAGCCTCATGGGAGGGGACCCAGTACTTC. Residues: CASSQASWEGTQYF.

The chain employs TRBV2 and TRBJ2-3, with D perhaps TRBD1 or TRBD2 (5 bases each). Germline V CDR1 and CDR2: SNHLY, FYNNEI. Trimming left V 6 bases short and J 5 bases short, with 15 bases between. The CDR3 spans 14 residues. CDR3 protein: CASRGDRGKDTQYF. DNA of the CDR3: TGTGCCAGCAGGGGGGACCGCGGCAAAGATACGCAGTATTTT.

The table lists this clonotype with a count of one. The chain is built from TRBV6-5 and TRBJ2-7; 7 bases are a match to TRBD2. CDR1 MNHEY and CDR2 SVGAGI come from the germline V gene. Germline trimming cut 4 bases from V and 1 base from J; bases unmatched to any gene: 1. The CDR3 is 13 amino acids. The CDR3 DNA is TGTGCCAGCAGTTGGGGACTATCCTACGAGCAGTACTTC. It yields the protein CASSWGLSYEQYF.

The rearrangement links TRBV6-6 to TRBJ1-5; TRBD1 agrees at 7 bases. Germline V gene sequence: CDR1 MNHNY, CDR2 SVGAGI (reference sequence). The CDR3 contains 12 residues. The ends lost 7 bases at V and 4 bases at J; junction bases unmatched: 1. CDR3 amino acids: CASTQGNQPQHF. In DNA, the CDR3 is TGTGCCAGCACACAGGGGAATCAGCCCCAGCATTTT.

The chain carries TRBV14 and TRBJ2-3; D possibly uses TRBD1 or TRBD2 (5 bases each). The CDR3 extends over 13 amino acids. The germline V gene has CDR1 SGHDN and CDR2 FVKESK. Trimming cost V 4 bases and J 6 bases, with 11 bases left between them. The CDR3 sequence: CASSPPGPDTQYF. CDR3 DNA: TGTGCCAGCAGCCCCCCGGGGCCCGATACGCAGTATTTT. The complete variable domain, with remaining parts taken from reference TRBV14 and TRBJ2-3, reads EAGVTQFPSHSVIEKGQTVTLRCDPISGHDNLYWYRRVMGKEIKFLLHFVKESKQDESGMPNNRFLAERTGGTYSTLKVQPAELEDSGVYFCASSPPGPDTQYFGPGTRLTVL.

The chain joins TRBV9 to TRBJ1-2; 7 nucleotides line up with TRBD1. The V gene end was trimmed by 0 bases and the J gene end by 4 bases; junction bases not matched to a gene: 9. Germline V CDR1 and CDR2: SGDLS, YYNGEE. The CDR3 is 16 residues long. The CDR3 loop is CASSVALGQGGYGYTF. CDR3 sequence (DNA): TGTGCCAGCAGCGTAGCTCTGGGGCAGGGGGGCTATGGCTACACCTTC.

The chain couples TRBV7-9 to TRBJ1-1; D might be TRBD1 (6 bases). CDR3 length: 15 residues. The germline CDR1 and CDR2 sequences are SEHNR and FQNEAQ (reference sequence). V was cut by 4 bases and J by 3 bases, with 15 bases left in between. As DNA, the CDR3 is TGTGCCAGCAGCTCCACAGGGTGGGCTGACACTGAAGCTTTCTTT. It encodes CASSSTGWADTEAFF.

The sample holds one count of this clonotype. J is TRBJ2-3 and V is TRBV13, with 8 bases aligning to TRBD2. This CDR3 has 16 amino acids. V lost 4 bases to trimming and J lost 1 base; unmatched junction nucleotides: 7. CDR1 PRHDT and CDR2 FYEKMQ come from the germline V gene (reference sequence). CDR3 sequence: CASSSRTGGGTDTQYF. The CDR3 DNA reads as TGTGCCAGCAGCTCGCGTACGGGGGGGGGCACAGATACGCAGTATTTT.

This CDR3 reads CATSARTSGVQETQYF. In DNA, the CDR3 is TGTGCCACCAGCGCCCGGACTAGCGGGGTCCAAGAGACCCAGTACTTC. V is TRBV15 and J is TRBJ2-5; TRBD2 matches 12 bases. Germline lookup yields CDR1 LNHNV and CDR2 YYDKDF (reference sequence). This CDR3 region has 16 residues. Trimming at V came to 5 bases and at J to 1 base, leaving 5 bases not matched to a gene.

As to this clonotype: One end of the junction varies from germline; a read error may be responsible. V usage is TRBV9 and J usage is TRBJ1-3, with D uncertain. The CDR3 covers 13 residues. Germline V lookup: CDR1 SGDLS, CDR2 YYNGEE. CDR3 amino acids: CASRGRSENTIYF. CDR3 DNA sequence: TGTGCCAGCCGCGGGCGGTCTGAAAACACCATATATTTT.